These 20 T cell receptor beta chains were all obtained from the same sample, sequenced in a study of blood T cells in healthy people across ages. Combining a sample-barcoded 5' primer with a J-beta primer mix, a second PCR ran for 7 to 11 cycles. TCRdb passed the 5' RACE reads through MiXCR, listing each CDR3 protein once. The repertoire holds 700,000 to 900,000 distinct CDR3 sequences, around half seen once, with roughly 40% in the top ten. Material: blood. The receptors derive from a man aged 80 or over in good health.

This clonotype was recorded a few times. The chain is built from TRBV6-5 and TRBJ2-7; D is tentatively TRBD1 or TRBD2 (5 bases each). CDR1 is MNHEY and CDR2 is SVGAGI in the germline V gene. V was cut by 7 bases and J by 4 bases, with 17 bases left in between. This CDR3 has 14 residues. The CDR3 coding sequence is TGTGCCAGCACTCAAGGGGACGTAAGATACGAGCAGTACTTC. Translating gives CASTQGDVRYEQYF.

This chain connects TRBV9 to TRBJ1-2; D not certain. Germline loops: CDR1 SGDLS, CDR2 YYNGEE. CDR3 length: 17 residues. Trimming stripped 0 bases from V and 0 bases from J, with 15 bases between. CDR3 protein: CASSVAGHTTANYGYTF. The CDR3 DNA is TGTGCCAGCAGCGTAGCGGGCCATACCACCGCTAACTATGGCTACACCTTC.

The CDR3, as DNA: TGTGCCAGCAGTTACTCCAGGACTAGCGGTGGCTCTGGGGCCAACGTCCTGACTTTC. Encoded protein: CASSYSRTSGGSGANVLTF. The V gene is TRBV6-5, the J gene TRBJ2-6, with 10 nucleotides matching TRBD2. The V segment lost 0 bases and the J segment 0 bases; nucleotides outside the gene matches: 5. The length of the CDR3 is 19 residues. Germline lookup yields CDR1 MNHEY and CDR2 SVGAGI.

The CDR3 DNA is TGTGCCAGCACCCTAGCGGGAGGCCACAATGAGCAGTACTTC. Its translation: CASTLAGGHNEQYF. The V gene is TRBV12-3 or TRBV12-4, the J gene TRBJ2-5; TRBD2 aligns across 11 bases. This CDR3 contains 14 residues. J gave up 11 bases and V 7 bases, and 12 bases lay outside the gene matches.

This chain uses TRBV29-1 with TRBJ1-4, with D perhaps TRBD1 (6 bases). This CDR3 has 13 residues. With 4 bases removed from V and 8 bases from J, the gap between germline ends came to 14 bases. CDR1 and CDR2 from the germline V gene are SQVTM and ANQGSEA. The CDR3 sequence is CSVGGTSGEKLFF. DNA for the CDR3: TGCAGCGTTGGTGGGACATCCGGGGAAAAACTGTTTTTT.

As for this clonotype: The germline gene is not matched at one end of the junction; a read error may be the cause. CDR3 in DNA: TGCGCCAGCAGCTTGGGACTAGCGGGAGGAGCTAGCACTGATACGCAGTATTTT. The encoded protein is CASSLGLAGGASTDTQYF. The chain employs TRBV5-1 and TRBJ2-3; TRBD2 agrees at 13 bases. Germline V lookup: CDR1 SGHRS, CDR2 YFSETQ. The CDR3 consists of 18 residues.

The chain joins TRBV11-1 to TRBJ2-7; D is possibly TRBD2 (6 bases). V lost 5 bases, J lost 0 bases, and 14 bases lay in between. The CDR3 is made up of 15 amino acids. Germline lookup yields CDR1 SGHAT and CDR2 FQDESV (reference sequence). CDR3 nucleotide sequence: TGTGCCAGCAGCCTGGGACCGGGAGACTCCTACGAGCAGTACTTC. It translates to CASSLGPGDSYEQYF. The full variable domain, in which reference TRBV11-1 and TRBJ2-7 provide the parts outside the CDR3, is EAEVAQSPRYKITEKSQAVAFWCDPISGHATLYWYRQILGQGPELLVQFQDESVVDDSQLPKDRFSAERLKGVDSTLKIQPAELGDSAMYLCASSLGPGDSYEQYFGPGTRLTVT.

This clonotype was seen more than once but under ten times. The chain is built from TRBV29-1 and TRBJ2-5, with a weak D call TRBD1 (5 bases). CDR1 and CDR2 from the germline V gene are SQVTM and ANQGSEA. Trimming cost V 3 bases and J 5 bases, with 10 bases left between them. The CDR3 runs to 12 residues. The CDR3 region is CSVDRDWETQYF. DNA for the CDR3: TGCAGCGTTGACAGGGATTGGGAGACCCAGTACTTC.

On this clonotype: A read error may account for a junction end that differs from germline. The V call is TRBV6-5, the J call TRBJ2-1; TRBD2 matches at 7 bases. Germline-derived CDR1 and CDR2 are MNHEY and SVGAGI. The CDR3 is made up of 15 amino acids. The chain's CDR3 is CASSSSGDRGNGQFF. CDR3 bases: TGTGCCAGCAGTTCAAGCGGGGACCGGGGAAATGGGCAGTTCTTC.

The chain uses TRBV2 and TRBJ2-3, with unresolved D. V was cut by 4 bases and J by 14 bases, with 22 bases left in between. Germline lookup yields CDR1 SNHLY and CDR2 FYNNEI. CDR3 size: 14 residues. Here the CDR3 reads CASSGVVGYRYAYF. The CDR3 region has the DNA TGTGCCAGCAGTGGGGTAGTGGGCTACAGATACGCGTATTTT.

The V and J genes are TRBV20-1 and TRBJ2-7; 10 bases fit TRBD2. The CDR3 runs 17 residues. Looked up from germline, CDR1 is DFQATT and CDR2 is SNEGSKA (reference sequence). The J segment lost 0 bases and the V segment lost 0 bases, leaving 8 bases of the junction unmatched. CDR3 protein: CSARDRATSGNSYEQYF. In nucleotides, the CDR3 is TGCAGTGCTAGAGATCGGGCTACTAGCGGGAACTCCTACGAGCAGTACTTC.

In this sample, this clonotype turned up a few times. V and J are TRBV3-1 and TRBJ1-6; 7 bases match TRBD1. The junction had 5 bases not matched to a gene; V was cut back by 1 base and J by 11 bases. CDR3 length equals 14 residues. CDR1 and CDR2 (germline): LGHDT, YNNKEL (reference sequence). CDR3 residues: CASSQGQGIAPLHF. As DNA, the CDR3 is TGTGCCAGCAGCCAAGGACAGGGAATCGCACCCCTCCACTTT.

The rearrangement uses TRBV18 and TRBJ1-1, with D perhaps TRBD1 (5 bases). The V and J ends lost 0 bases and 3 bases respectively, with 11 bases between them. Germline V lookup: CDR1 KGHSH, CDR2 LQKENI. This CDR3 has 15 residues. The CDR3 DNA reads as TGTGCCAGCTCACCACCGAAGGGACGGGACACTGAAGCTTTCTTT. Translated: CASSPPKGRDTEAFF.

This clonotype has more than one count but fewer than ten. CDR3 amino acids: CASSADGPRYAYF. Written as DNA, the CDR3 is TGCGCCAGCAGTGCGGATGGCCCCAGATACGCGTATTTT. V is TRBV10-1 and J is TRBJ2-3; D is unclear. The CDR3 extends over 13 amino acids. Germline loops: CDR1 WNHNN, CDR2 SYGVQD (reference sequence). Trimming left V 4 bases short and J 14 bases short, with 19 bases between.

The CDR3 is CSAREGGNTGELFF. CDR3 DNA: TGCAGTGCTAGAGAGGGAGGCAACACCGGGGAGCTGTTTTTT. V gene TRBV20-1 combines with J gene TRBJ2-2; tentatively, D is TRBD2 (6 bases). V lost 0 bases and J 2 bases, leaving 7 bases between the germline ends. This CDR3 region has 14 residues. CDR1 and CDR2 (germline): DFQATT, SNEGSKA (reference sequence).

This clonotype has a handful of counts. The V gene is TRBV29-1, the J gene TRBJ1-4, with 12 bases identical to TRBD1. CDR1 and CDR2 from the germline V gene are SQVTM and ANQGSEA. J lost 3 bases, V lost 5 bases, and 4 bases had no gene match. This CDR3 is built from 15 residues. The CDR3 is CSVRDRGLPNEKLFF. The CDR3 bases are TGCAGCGTTCGGGACAGGGGGCTGCCTAATGAAAAACTGTTTTTT.

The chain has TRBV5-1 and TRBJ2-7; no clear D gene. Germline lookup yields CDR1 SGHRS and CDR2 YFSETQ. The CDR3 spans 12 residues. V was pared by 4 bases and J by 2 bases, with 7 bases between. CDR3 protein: CASSSQPYEQYF. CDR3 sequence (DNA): TGCGCCAGCAGCAGCCAGCCCTACGAGCAGTACTTC.

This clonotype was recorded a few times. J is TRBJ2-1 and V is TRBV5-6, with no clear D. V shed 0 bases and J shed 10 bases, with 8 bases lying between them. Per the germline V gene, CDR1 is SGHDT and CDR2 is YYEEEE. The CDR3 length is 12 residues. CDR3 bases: TGTGCCAGCAGCTTGGCTATCAGGGAGCAGTTCTTC. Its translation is CASSLAIREQFF.

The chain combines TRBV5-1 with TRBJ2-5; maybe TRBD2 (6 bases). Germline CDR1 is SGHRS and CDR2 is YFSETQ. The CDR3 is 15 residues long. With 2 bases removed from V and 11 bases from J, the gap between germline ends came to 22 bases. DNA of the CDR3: TGCGCCAGCAGCTTTGTGCCCACTAGCAAGTATGAGCAGTACTTC. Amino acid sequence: CASSFVPTSKYEQYF. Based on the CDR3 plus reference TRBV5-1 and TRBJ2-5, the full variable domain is KAGVTQTPRYLIKTRGQQVTLSCSPISGHRSVSWYQQTPGQGLQFLFEYFSETQRNKGNFPGRFSGRQFSNSRSEMNVSTLELGDSALYLCASSFVPTSKYEQYFGPGTRLLVL.

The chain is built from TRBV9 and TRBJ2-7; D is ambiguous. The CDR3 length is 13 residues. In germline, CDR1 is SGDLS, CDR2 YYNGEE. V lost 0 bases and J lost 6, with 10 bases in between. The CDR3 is CASSVALGPEQYF. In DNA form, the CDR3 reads TGTGCCAGCAGCGTAGCTCTAGGTCCCGAGCAGTACTTC.